Listed here are 21 T cell receptor beta chains from one sample, sequenced in a study of control samples from healthy donors and cancer patients. Produced via immunoSEQ multiplex PCR; TCRdb's table is partial and in-frame only. The profile shows about 120,000 clones, roughly 87% of them singletons. The sequenced sample consisted of blood. The source of these receptors is a man younger than 35 in good health.

V gene TRBV30 combines with J gene TRBJ2-3; 8 nucleotides match TRBD1. Germline V CDR1 and CDR2: GTSNPN, SVGIG (reference sequence). Trimming at V came to 4 bases and at J to 1 base, leaving 1 base not matched to a gene. The CDR3 consists of 13 residues. Here the CDR3 DNA reads TGTGCCTGGATGGGACAGGGCACAGATACGCAGTATTTT. Translated, it gives CAWMGQGTDTQYF.

The V gene is TRBV24-1, the J gene TRBJ1-2; D possibly corresponds to TRBD1 (5 bases). Germline CDR1 is KGHDR and CDR2 is SFDVKD. CDR3 length: 13 amino acids. With 3 bases removed from V and 7 bases from J, the gap between germline ends came to 11 bases. The CDR3 reads CATSDKQASGYTF. DNA of the CDR3: TGTGCCACCAGTGATAAACAGGCGTCTGGCTACACCTTC.

J is TRBJ2-1 and V is TRBV24-1; D not certain. The V and J ends lost 5 bases and 5 bases respectively, with 6 bases between them. The V gene's germline CDR1 is KGHDR and CDR2 SFDVKD. The CDR3 totals 12 residues. CDR3 sequence reads: CATSGQDNEQFF. The CDR3 DNA is TGTGCCACCAGTGGGCAGGACAATGAGCAGTTCTTC.

CDR3 sequence: CASSLAAGVIVVNEQFF. The CDR3 nucleotides read TGTGCCAGCAGCTTGGCGGCGGGCGTTATAGTTGTCAATGAGCAGTTCTTC. The J gene is TRBJ2-1, the V gene TRBV5-6, with D possibly TRBD2 on 5 matching bases. Germline assignment: CDR1 SGHDT and CDR2 YYEEEE. Trimming left V 0 bases short and J 6 bases short, with 19 bases between. This CDR3 comprises 17 residues.

The J gene is TRBJ2-1, the V gene TRBV9, with 9 positions matching TRBD2. The CDR3 is 14 residues long. The germline gives CDR1 SGDLS, CDR2 YYNGEE. V shed 7 bases, J shed 2 bases, and the junction held 4 bases outside the gene matches. CDR3 nucleotides: TGTGCCAGCGGGCTAGCGGGAACCTACAATGAGCAGTTCTTC. Residues: CASGLAGTYNEQFF.

The CDR3 region is CASKRTGPTYEQYF. The CDR3 DNA sequence: TGTGCCAGCAAGAGGACAGGTCCGACCTACGAGCAGTACTTC. The chain links TRBV6-5 to TRBJ2-7, with 7 bases matching TRBD1. The CDR3 length is 14 residues. Trimming removed 7 bases from V and 2 bases from J; junction bases left unmatched: 8. Germline loops: CDR1 MNHEY, CDR2 SVGAGI.

This clone was seen once. The chain combines TRBV4-3 with TRBJ1-6; D may be TRBD1 (5 bases). Trimming shortened V by 4 bases and J by 9 bases, and 16 bases separated the two germline ends. In germline, CDR1 is LGHNA, CDR2 YSLEER. This CDR3 region has 15 residues. The CDR3 sequence: CASSLGGTIGSPLHF. CDR3 DNA: TGCGCCAGCAGCCTAGGCGGGACGATTGGTTCACCCCTCCACTTT.

The chain couples TRBV24-1 to TRBJ1-1, with unresolved D. V was trimmed by 9 bases and J by 1 base, leaving 5 bases between them. Germline assignment: CDR1 KGHDR and CDR2 SFDVKD. This CDR3 contains 11 residues. The CDR3 nucleotides read TGTGCCACCCGACGGAACACTGAAGCTTTCTTT. Protein: CATRRNTEAFF.

Of note for this clone: A junction boundary mismatches the germline segment, possibly from a read error. V usage is TRBV28 and J usage is TRBJ1-1; TRBD1 matches 10 bases. The V gene's germline CDR1 is MDHEN and CDR2 SYDVKM. The CDR3 is 12 amino acids. The CDR3 DNA reads TGTGCCAGCAGTCCCGGGACAGGGGAAGGTTCCTTT. Its protein is CASSPGTGEGSF.

The chain links TRBV3-1 (or the pseudogene TRBV3-2) to TRBJ2-7, with 12 bases fitting TRBD2. The V and J ends lost 6 bases and 4 bases, in that order; junction bases with no gene match: 7. Germline V gene sequence: CDR1 LGHDT, CDR2 YNNKEL (reference sequence). The CDR3 sequence is 15 residues long. For the CDR3, the DNA is TGTGCCAGCAGTCAGACTAGCGGGAGAGCTTACGAGCAGTACTTC. This gives the protein CASSQTSGRAYEQYF.

CDR3 protein: CASSLIGAGDYEQYF. DNA of the CDR3: TGTGCCAGCAGCTTGATCGGAGCGGGAGACTACGAGCAGTACTTC. The chain combines TRBV7-3 with TRBJ2-7; 8 bases fit TRBD2. The CDR3 is 15 residues long. Per the germline V gene, CDR1 is SGHTA and CDR2 is FQGTGA. V lost 3 bases, J lost 3 bases, and 7 bases stayed unmatched. Together with reference TRBV7-3 and TRBJ2-7, the CDR3 gives the full variable domain: GAGVSQTPSNKVTEKGKYVELRCDPISGHTALYWYRQSLGQGPEFLIYFQGTGAADDSGLPNDRFFAVRPEGSVSTLKIQRTERGDSAVYLCASSLIGAGDYEQYFGPGTRLTVT.

This clone was seen just once. This rearrangement joins TRBV28 to TRBJ1-4; D may be TRBD1 (6 bases). The V and J ends lost 5 bases and 2 bases respectively, with 12 bases between them. The germline V gene has CDR1 MDHEN and CDR2 SYDVKM. The CDR3 length is 15 residues. The CDR3 DNA sequence: TGTGCCAGCAGTCTCGGACAGAGCACTAATGAAAAACTGTTTTTT. This sequence encodes CASSLGQSTNEKLFF.

The chain employs TRBV19 and TRBJ1-1; tentative D call: TRBD1 (5 bases). CDR3 size: 13 residues. V gave up 5 bases and J gave up 4 bases, with 11 bases separating them. CDR1 is LNHDA and CDR2 is SQIVND in the germline V gene (reference sequence). CDR3 amino acids: CASSWRGRTEAFF. CDR3 nucleotide sequence: TGTGCCAGTAGTTGGCGGGGACGCACTGAAGCTTTCTTT.

The chain carries TRBV7-9 and TRBJ2-4; D is ambiguous. CDR1 and CDR2 (germline): SEHNR, FQNEAQ (reference sequence). V lost 2 bases and J 2 bases, leaving 10 bases between the germline ends. The length of the CDR3 is 15 residues. The CDR3 is CASSLNELTKNIQYF. CDR3 coding DNA: TGTGCCAGCAGCTTAAATGAGCTAACCAAAAACATTCAGTACTTC.

This chain connects TRBV7-2 to TRBJ2-2, with 13 bases that match TRBD2. The CDR3 has 18 amino acids. Germline V gene data show CDR1 as SGHTA and CDR2 as FQGNSA. With V trimmed by 1 base and J by 1 base, 3 bases remained unmatched. CDR3 in DNA: TGTGCCAGCAGCTTAGTTGGGACTAGCGGGGTGAACACCGGGGAGCTGTTTTTT. Its protein product is CASSLVGTSGVNTGELFF.

The chain couples TRBV5-4 to TRBJ2-5; 10 nucleotides align to TRBD2. Per germline, CDR1 SGHNT and CDR2 YYREEE (reference sequence). The ends lost 0 bases at V and 4 bases at J; junction bases unmatched: 9. This CDR3 spans 17 amino acids. CDR3 in amino acids: CASSLAGLAGVPETQYF. The DNA for the CDR3 is TGTGCCAGCAGCTTGGCCGGCCTAGCGGGAGTTCCAGAGACCCAGTACTTC.

V usage is TRBV24-1 and J usage is TRBJ2-3; tentatively, D is TRBD1 (6 bases). Germline-derived CDR1 and CDR2 are KGHDR and SFDVKD. The CDR3 is 14 amino acids. The V gene lost 5 bases and the J gene lost 3 bases, with 11 bases spanning the gap. The CDR3 spells CATSGRGRTDTQYF. As DNA, the CDR3 is TGTGCCACCAGTGGCAGGGGCCGAACAGATACGCAGTATTTT.

V is TRBV3-1 (or the pseudogene TRBV3-2) and J is TRBJ2-7; D uncertain. V was cut by 3 bases and J by 7 bases, with 13 bases left in between. Germline values: CDR1 LGHDT, CDR2 YNNKEL (reference sequence). This CDR3 contains 13 residues. CDR3 region: CASSHSGSGEQYF. DNA of the CDR3: TGTGCCAGCAGCCACTCGGGTTCTGGAGAGCAGTACTTC.

This sequence joins TRBV6-5 and TRBJ1-2; D may be TRBD1 (6 bases). Trimming took off 5 bases at V and 8 bases at J, with 12 bases between the two ends. The CDR3 length is 12 residues. The germline CDR1 and CDR2 sequences are MNHEY and SVGAGI. CDR3 residues: CASSPHGGGYTF. CDR3 nucleotides: TGTGCCAGCAGTCCACATGGGGGCGGCTACACCTTC.

The chain combines TRBV6-5 with TRBJ1-6, with D unresolved. Germline CDR1 is MNHEY and CDR2 is SVGAGI. CDR3 size: 13 residues. V was clipped by 2 bases and J by 8 bases, with 7 bases between them. DNA of the CDR3: TGTGCCAGCAGTTACGGCATTGATTCACCCCTCCACTTT. Residues: CASSYGIDSPLHF.

The chain couples TRBV24-1 to TRBJ2-7; 10 nucleotides align to TRBD1. This CDR3 has 20 amino acids. V was clipped by 2 bases and J by 2 bases; unmatched bases: 17. The germline CDR1 and CDR2 sequences are KGHDR and SFDVKD. The CDR3 DNA sequence: TGTGCCACCAGTGATTCCCTCCGGGACAGGGGAGATATACGAGCCTACGAGCAGTACTTC. Translating it yields CATSDSLRDRGDIRAYEQYF.